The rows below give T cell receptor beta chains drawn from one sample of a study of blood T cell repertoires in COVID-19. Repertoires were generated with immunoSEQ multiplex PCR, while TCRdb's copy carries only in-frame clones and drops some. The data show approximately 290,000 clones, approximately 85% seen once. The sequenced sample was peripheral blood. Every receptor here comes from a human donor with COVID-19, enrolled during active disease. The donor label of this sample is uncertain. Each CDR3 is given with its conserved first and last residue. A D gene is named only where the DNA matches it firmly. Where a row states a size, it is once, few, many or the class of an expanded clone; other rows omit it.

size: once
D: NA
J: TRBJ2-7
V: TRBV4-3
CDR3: CASSQQADLSYEQYF
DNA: TGCGCCAGCAGTCAACAAGCGGACCTCTCCTACGAGCAGTACTTC

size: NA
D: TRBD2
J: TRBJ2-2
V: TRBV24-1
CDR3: CATSAPRGTSGAPNTGELFF
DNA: TGTGCCACCAGTGCCCCCCGGGGGACTAGCGGGGCCCCGAACACCGGGGAGCTGTTTTTT

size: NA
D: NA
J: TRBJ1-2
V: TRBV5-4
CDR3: CASSLVLTTDYGYTF
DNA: TGTGCCAGCAGCTTGGTTCTTACCACGGACTATGGCTACACCTTC

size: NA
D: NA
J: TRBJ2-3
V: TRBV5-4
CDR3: CASSYTTDTQYF
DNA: TGTGCCAGCAGCTACACGACAGATACGCAGTATTTT

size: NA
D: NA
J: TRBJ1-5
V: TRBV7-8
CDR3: CASNRAGDSNQPQHF
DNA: TGTGCCAGCAACCGAGCGGGAGATAGCAATCAGCCCCAGCATTTT

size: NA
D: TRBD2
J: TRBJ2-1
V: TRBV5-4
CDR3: CASSLGLAGNEQFF
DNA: TGTGCCAGCAGCTTAGGGCTAGCGGGCAATGAGCAGTTCTTC

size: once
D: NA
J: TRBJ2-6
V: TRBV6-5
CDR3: CASSQQAGANVLTF
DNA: TGTGCCAGCAGCCAACAGGCTGGGGCCAACGTCCTGACTTTC

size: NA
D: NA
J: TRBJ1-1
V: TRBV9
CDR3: CASSVVRGGITEAFF
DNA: TGTGCCAGCAGCGTAGTCCGGGGGGGTATTACTGAAGCTTTCTTT

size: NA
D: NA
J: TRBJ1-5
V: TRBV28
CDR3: CASSLSGRGWQPQHF
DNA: TGTGCCAGCAGTTTATCGGGCAGGGGATGGCAGCCCCAGCATTTT

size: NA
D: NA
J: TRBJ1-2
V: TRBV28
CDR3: CASSLGHSNYGYTF
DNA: TGTGCCAGCAGTTTGGGCCATTCTAACTATGGCTACACCTTC

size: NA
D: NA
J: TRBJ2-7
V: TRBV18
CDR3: CASSPGADEQYF
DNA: TGTGCCAGCTCACCAGGAGCCGACGAGCAGTACTTC

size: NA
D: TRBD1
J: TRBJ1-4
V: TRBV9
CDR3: CASSPQGGGEKLFF
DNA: TGTGCCAGCAGCCCACAAGGGGGCGGAGAAAAACTGTTTTTT

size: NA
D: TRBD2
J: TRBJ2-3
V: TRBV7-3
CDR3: CASSRGAGAGVGDTQYF
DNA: TGTGCCAGCAGCCGGGGGGCGGGAGCGGGAGTCGGAGATACGCAGTATTTT

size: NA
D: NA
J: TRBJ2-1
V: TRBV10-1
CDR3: CASSESTINPYNEQFF
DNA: TGCGCCAGCAGTGAGTCGACTATAAACCCCTACAATGAGCAGTTCTTC

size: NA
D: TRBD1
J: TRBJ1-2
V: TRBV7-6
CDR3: CASSSGTGSLFYGYTF
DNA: TGTGCCAGCAGCTCAGGGACAGGGAGCCTCTTCTATGGCTACACCTTC

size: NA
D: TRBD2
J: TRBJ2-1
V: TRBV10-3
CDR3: CAISERLAGGKNEQFF
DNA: TGTGCCATCAGTGAAAGACTAGCGGGAGGGAAGAATGAGCAGTTCTTC

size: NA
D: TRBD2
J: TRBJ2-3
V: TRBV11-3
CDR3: CASSPGGFTDTQYF
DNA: TGTGCCAGCAGCCCGGGGGGTTTCACAGATACGCAGTATTTT

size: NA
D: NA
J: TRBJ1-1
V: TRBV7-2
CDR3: CASSANSPTEAFF
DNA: TGTGCCAGCAGCGCTAATTCCCCCACTGAAGCTTTCTTT

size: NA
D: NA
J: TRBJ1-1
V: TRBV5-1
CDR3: CASSKGDGNTEAFF
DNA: TGCGCCAGCTCGAAGGGGGACGGGAACACTGAAGCTTTCTTT

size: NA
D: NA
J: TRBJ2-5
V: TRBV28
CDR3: CASSLLGNQETQYF
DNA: TGTGCCAGCAGTTTATTGGGCAACCAAGAGACCCAGTACTTC

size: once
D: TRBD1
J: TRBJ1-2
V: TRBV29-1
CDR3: CSVDPRDRGYGYTF
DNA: TGCAGCGTCGACCCCCGGGACAGGGGCTATGGCTACACCTTC

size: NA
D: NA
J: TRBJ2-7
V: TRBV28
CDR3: CASSLSRGVFSEQYF
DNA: TGTGCCAGCAGTTTGAGCAGGGGCGTTTTCTCCGAGCAGTACTTC

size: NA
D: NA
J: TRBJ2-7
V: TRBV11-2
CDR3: CASSLPSDDEQYF
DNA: TGTGCCAGCAGCCTCCCTAGCGACGACGAGCAGTACTTC

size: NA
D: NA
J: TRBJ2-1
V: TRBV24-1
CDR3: CATSDLKRAESSYNEQFF
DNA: TGTGCCACCAGTGATTTAAAGAGGGCGGAGAGCTCCTACAATGAGCAGTTCTTC

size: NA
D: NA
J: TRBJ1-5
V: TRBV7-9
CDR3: CASKQDGNQPQHF
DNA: TGTGCCAGCAAACAGGACGGCAATCAGCCCCAGCATTTT

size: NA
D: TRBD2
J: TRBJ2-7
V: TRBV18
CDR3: CASSRPGGALSEYEQYF
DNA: TGTGCCAGCTCGAGGCCCGGGGGGGCCCTATCCGAATACGAGCAGTACTTC

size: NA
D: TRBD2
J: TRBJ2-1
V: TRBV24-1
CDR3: CATSVPGGRKAYEQFF
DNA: TGTGCCACCAGTGTACCGGGAGGGAGGAAAGCTTATGAGCAGTTCTTC

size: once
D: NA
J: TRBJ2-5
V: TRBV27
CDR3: CASSPSLGTQYF
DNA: TGTGCCAGCAGTCCCTCCCTAGGGACCCAGTACTTC

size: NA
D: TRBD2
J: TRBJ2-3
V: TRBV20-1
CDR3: CSASDSGRAPFTDTQYF
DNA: TGCAGTGCTAGTGATAGCGGGAGGGCCCCTTTCACAGATACGCAGTATTTT

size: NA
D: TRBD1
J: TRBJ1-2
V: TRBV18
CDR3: CASSPRDREGYTF
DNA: TGTGCCAGCTCACCCCGGGACAGGGAAGGCTACACCTTC